This TCR beta chain was sequenced for a study of cytomegalovirus exposure and HLA in healthy donors. General study findings and limits: Highest at DRB1 and lowest at HLA-C, TCR association rates differed among HLA loci in a later analysis. One variant, a missense change in DCLRE1C, was linked in a later analysis to TCR beta V- and J-gene trimming. Later work associated roughly 15,000 TCR beta sequences with HLA alleles at 0.05 false discovery rate.

Germline loops: CDR1 SGHNT, CDR2 YYREEE (reference sequence). V was clipped by 3 bases and J by 3 bases, with 17 bases between them. The CDR3 is made up of 16 amino acids. The PCR contained 60 Vbeta and 13 Jbeta primers. Generated by immunoSEQ multiplex PCR, the TCRdb table keeps only in-frame clones and is missing some. Of 150,000 or so clones listed, more than 60% are singletons. Turning to this clone: Its antigen is undetermined.

The receptor comes from a man aged 40-50 years in good health and CMV-seronegative. The chain couples TRBV5-4 to TRBJ2-3; the D gene is possibly TRBD2 (6 bases). Sequenced input: PBMCs. The CDR3 DNA is TGTGCCAGCAGCTGGGGTGGCGGGGTGGTGACAGATACGCAGTATTTT. Amino acid sequence: CASSWGGGVVTDTQYF.